The 17 T cell receptor beta chains below come from one sample, sequenced in a study of blood T cell repertoires in COVID-19. The assay was immunoSEQ multiplex PCR, and TCRdb's table has in-frame clones only and misses some. The sample comprises 100,000 to 150,000 clones, 86% of which are singletons, and around 5% rests with the top ten. Sequenced: peripheral blood. The receptor source for this set is a human donor in a cohort sampled during active COVID-19.

This clone was recorded a few times. The chain combines TRBV5-6 with TRBJ2-3; tentative D call: TRBD1 (5 bases). V lost 4 bases and J 6 bases, leaving 9 bases between the germline ends. The CDR3 runs to 12 residues. Per germline, CDR1 SGHDT and CDR2 YYEEEE. CDR3 nucleotide sequence: TGTGCCAGCAGCCGCCAGGGTGATACGCAGTATTTT. It specifies CASSRQGDTQYF.

J is TRBJ1-2 and V is TRBV6-4; 12 nucleotides align to TRBD1. From germline, CDR1 is MRHNA and CDR2 SNTAGT. This CDR3 is 16 amino acids long. Trimming removed 6 bases from V and 4 bases from J; junction bases left unmatched: 9. The CDR3 sequence: CASSPAGQGASYGYTF. In DNA, the CDR3 is TGTGCCAGCAGCCCTGCGGGACAGGGGGCCTCCTATGGCTACACCTTC.

The count of this clone is one. The chain uses TRBV19 and TRBJ2-4, with a tentative D call TRBD2 (5 bases). Trimming left V 6 bases short and J 0 bases short, with 9 bases between. This CDR3 is built from 14 residues. In germline, CDR1 is LNHDA, CDR2 SQIVND (reference sequence). The DNA for the CDR3 is TGTGCCAGTAGGGGAGTCCTAGCCAAAAACATTCAGTACTTC. It is translated as CASRGVLAKNIQYF.

The chain uses TRBV6-1 and TRBJ1-2, with 7 bases fitting TRBD1. Looked up from germline, CDR1 is MNHNS and CDR2 is SASEGT. CDR3 size: 14 residues. Germline trimming cut 2 bases from V and 7 bases from J; bases unmatched to any gene: 7. The CDR3 coding sequence is TGTGCCAGCAGTGAACACAGACAGGGAGCTGGCTACACCTTC. This sequence encodes CASSEHRQGAGYTF.

The V and J genes are TRBV5-5 and TRBJ2-2; D unresolved. Trimming pared 2 bases from V and 2 bases from J, leaving 7 bases between. There are 14 residues in the CDR3. CDR1 SGHKS and CDR2 YYEKEE come from the germline V gene (reference sequence). For the CDR3, the DNA is TGTGCCAGCAGCTTTGAGATAAACACCGGGGAGCTGTTTTTT. It yields the protein CASSFEINTGELFF.

V usage is TRBV10-3 and J usage is TRBJ2-1; D remains ambiguous. The germline CDR1 and CDR2 sequences are ENHRY and SYGVKD. Between the trimmed V and J ends, which lost 2 bases and 10 bases, there was a span of 12 bases. CDR3 size: 13 residues. The CDR3 is CAISEGVRSEQFF. CDR3 coding DNA: TGTGCCATCAGTGAGGGCGTAAGGAGCGAGCAGTTCTTC.

The chain couples TRBV6-2 or TRBV6-3 to TRBJ1-4; D is undetermined. V was cut by 2 bases and J by 2 bases, with 12 bases left in between. Germline V gives CDR1 MNHEY, CDR2 SVGEGT. The CDR3 totals 16 residues. The CDR3 here is CASSYGTGVTNEKLFF. The CDR3 nucleotides read TGTGCCAGCAGTTACGGAACGGGAGTTACTAATGAAAAACTGTTTTTT.

V gene TRBV6-1 combines with J gene TRBJ2-3; D may be TRBD2 (7 bases). CDR1 and CDR2 from the germline V gene are MNHNS and SASEGT. V lost 1 base and J lost 2, with 16 bases in between. The CDR3 consists of 17 residues. The CDR3 here is CASSEELGGRTTDTQYF. In DNA, the CDR3 is TGTGCCAGCAGTGAAGAATTGGGGGGGCGCACCACAGATACGCAGTATTTT.

The V gene is TRBV7-3, the J gene TRBJ2-2; no reliable D call. Deletions cut 11 bases from V and 0 bases from J, with 7 bases between. The length of the CDR3 is 12 residues. Germline CDR1 reads SGHTA; CDR2 reads FQGTGA. Here the CDR3 reads CASQSNTGELFF. CDR3 in DNA: TGTGCCTCCCAGTCGAACACCGGGGAGCTGTTTTTT.

The chain has TRBV10-2 and TRBJ2-3, with 12 bases lining up with TRBD2. The CDR3 spans 16 residues. V shed 4 bases and J 2 bases; nucleotides not matched to a gene: 4. Germline CDR1 is WSHSY and CDR2 is SAAADI. Here the CDR3 reads CASSATSGGPTDTQYF. As DNA, the CDR3 is TGCGCCAGCAGTGCCACTAGCGGGGGGCCCACAGATACGCAGTATTTT.

The chain joins TRBV6-6 to TRBJ2-1, with TRBD1 matching over 8 bases. V shed 10 bases, J shed 3 bases, and the junction held 5 bases outside the gene matches. Germline CDR1 MNHNY, CDR2 SVGAGI (reference sequence). There are 13 residues in the CDR3. DNA for the CDR3: TGTGCCATTACAGGGGGGAACTACAATGAGCAGTTCTTC. The encoded protein is CAITGGNYNEQFF.

This clone appeared a single time. The chain employs TRBV28 and TRBJ1-5; TRBD1 agrees at 7 bases. Per germline, CDR1 MDHEN and CDR2 SYDVKM. CDR3 size: 17 residues. J lost 2 bases, V lost 1 base, and 8 bases had no gene match. For the CDR3, the DNA is TGTGCCAGCAGTTTATCGGCAGGGGGTGTGCGCAATCAGCCCCAGCATTTT. This sequence encodes CASSLSAGGVRNQPQHF.

The CDR3 protein is CASRPGTGVTEAFF. The CDR3 region has the DNA TGTGCCAGCAGGCCCGGGACAGGGGTTACTGAAGCTTTCTTT. The chain links TRBV28 to TRBJ1-1; TRBD1 aligns across 10 bases. V shed 6 bases and J 5 bases; nucleotides not matched to a gene: 6. The CDR3 extends over 14 amino acids. Germline V gives CDR1 MDHEN, CDR2 SYDVKM.

The V call is TRBV5-1, the J call TRBJ2-3, with 9 bases identical to TRBD1. V dropped 4 bases and J dropped 5; count of bases not matched to a gene: 11. CDR1 and CDR2 (germline): SGHRS, YFSETQ. This CDR3 has 16 residues. The CDR3 DNA sequence: TGCGCCAGCAGCGATGTGGACAGGGGATTGGTAGATACGCAGTATTTT. This encodes CASSDVDRGLVDTQYF.

The J gene is TRBJ2-6, the V gene TRBV11-2; 8 bases fit TRBD2. From germline, CDR1 is SGHAT and CDR2 FQNNGV. Trimming took 5 bases from V and 0 from J; bases not matched to a gene: 0. The CDR3 is made up of 15 amino acids. The CDR3 DNA follows: TGTGCCAGCAGCCGGGAGGGCTCTGGGGCCAACGTCCTGACTTTC. Its translation is CASSREGSGANVLTF. Variable domain in full (rest from reference TRBV11-2 and TRBJ2-6): EAGVAQSPRYKIIEKRQSVAFWCNPISGHATLYWYQQILGQGPKLLIQFQNNGVVDDSQLPKDRFSAERLKGVDSTLKIQPAKLEDSAVYLCASSREGSGANVLTFGAGSRLTVL.

V usage is TRBV7-7 and J usage is TRBJ2-5; 8 nucleotides match TRBD2. The V segment lost 5 bases and the J segment 1 base; nucleotides outside the gene matches: 9. Germline loops: CDR1 SSHAT, CDR2 FNYEAQ (reference sequence). The CDR3 is 16 amino acids. CDR3 region: CASSELLAGPQETQYF. The CDR3 bases are TGTGCCAGCAGCGAACTGTTAGCGGGGCCCCAAGAGACCCAGTACTTC. The full variable domain, in which reference TRBV7-7 and TRBJ2-5 provide the parts outside the CDR3, is GAGVSQSPRYKVTKRGQDVTLRCDPISSHATLYWYQQALGQGPEFLTYFNYEAQPDKSGLPSDRFSAERPEGSISTLTIQRTEQRDSAMYRCASSELLAGPQETQYFGPGTRLLVL.

V is TRBV11-3 and J is TRBJ2-7; TRBD1 agrees at 9 bases. The CDR3 is made up of 16 amino acids. Trimming took 1 base from V and 1 from J; bases not matched to a gene: 5. Germline V gene sequence: CDR1 SGHNT, CDR2 YENEEA. Written as DNA, the CDR3 is TGTGCCAGCAGCTTAGTGGCCGGGACAGGGTCCTACGAGCAGTACTTC. Amino acid sequence: CASSLVAGTGSYEQYF. The entire variable domain, with the rest obtained from reference TRBV11-3 and TRBJ2-7, is as follows: EAGVVQSPRYKIIEKKQPVAFWCNPISGHNTLYWYLQNLGQGPELLIRYENEEAVDDSQLPKDRFSAERLKGVDSTLKIQPAELGDSAVYLCASSLVAGTGSYEQYFGPGTRLTVT.